This TCR beta chain appears in the sequencing data of a study of molecular identifiers for immune sequencing clone quantification. Broader study findings: Clonotypes surpassing 20 RNA copies contained over 97% of effector molecules, versus under 1% in naive cells.

This clonotype was observed a few times. The antigen is undetermined. It was with previously described methods and listed TCR primers that bulk TCR libraries were made. TCRdb reanalysed the PCR reads using MiXCR and keeps one entry per CDR3 protein. The sample has 600,000 to 650,000 distinct CDR3 sequences, 20% seen once; the top ten hold roughly 0.83%. Input material: naive CD8+ T cells from blood, with Jurkat cell RNA spiked in. The subset denotes: FACS-sorted CD8+CD4-CCR7+CD45RA+ naive T cells. This clonotype was obtained from a human donor in good health. Some libraries in this study had Jurkat cell RNA spiked in.

The DNA for the CDR3 is TGTGCCAGCAGCTTAGAGGGGACAGACGGCTACGAGCAGTACTTC. Protein: CASSLEGTDGYEQYF. The chain uses TRBV11-2 and TRBJ2-7, with 7 nucleotides matching TRBD1. The CDR3 runs to 15 residues. Germline values: CDR1 SGHAT, CDR2 FQNNGV. V lost 0 bases and J lost 3; bases outside the gene matches: 5.